This TCR beta chain was found in a study of blood T cells in healthy people across ages. The length of the CDR3 is 16 residues. J lost 7 bases, V lost 3 bases, and 14 bases had no gene match. CDR1 is SGHVS and CDR2 is FQNEAQ in the germline V gene. Alongside a J-beta primer mix, a sample-barcoded 5' primer served in a second PCR lasting about 7 to 11 cycles. TCRdb redid the calling of the 5' RACE reads with MiXCR, one entry per CDR3 protein. Among about 730,000 distinct CDR3 sequences listed, approximately 43% were seen once. This clonotype turned up a few times. This clonotype was obtained from an older woman in good health. The chain carries TRBV7-8 and TRBJ1-2; 7 nucleotides align to TRBD1. The source material was blood. The CDR3 DNA reads as TGTGCCAGCAGCTTGGGGAGGGGGCGCAAAGTAACTGGCTACACCTTC. Amino acids: CASSLGRGRKVTGYTF.